The T cell receptor (beta chain) under discussion was sequenced for a study of blood T cell repertoires in COVID-19. For the study at large: COVID-19 samples from acute and convalescent phases originated in the United States, Italy and Spain. T cells, B-cell-depleted T cells, or PBMCs provided the cDNA or gDNA that served as material.

The CDR3 has 13 amino acids. Trimming cost V 2 bases and J 7 bases; bases outside gene matches: 4. CDR1 SNHLY and CDR2 FYNNEI come from the germline V gene. Clinical history as reported by participants underpinned cohort assignment. This clone was detected a few times. In the original analysis: Amplified reference gene primers provided the basis for estimating nucleated cell counts. Libraries were prepared by immunoSEQ multiplex PCR; TCRdb keeps only in-frame clonotypes and omits some of them. That table furnishes V, J and clone size, whereas the DNA furnished D and trimming. The sample holds 150,000 to 200,000 clones, approximately 80% seen once.

The rearrangement joins TRBV2 to TRBJ1-1, with 7 nucleotides matching TRBD1. The sample was PBMCs or T cells enriched from blood (not recorded which). This TCR derives from a man aged 55-75 years who had been exposed to COVID-19. CDR3 amino acids: CASSERGQLEAFF. The CDR3 nucleotides are TGTGCCAGCAGTGAAAGGGGACAGCTTGAAGCTTTCTTT. The full variable domain, completed using reference TRBV2 and TRBJ1-1, is EPEVTQTPSHQVTQMGQEVILRCVPISNHLYFYWYRQILGQKVEFLVSFYNNEISEKSEIFDDQFSVERPDGSNFTLKIRSTKLEDSAMYFCASSERGQLEAFFGQGTRLTVV.